These T cell receptor beta chains were read from a single sample in a study of cytomegalovirus exposure and HLA in healthy donors. Profiling relied on immunoSEQ multiplex PCR, and the TCRdb table lists in-frame clones only, not all of them. The data hold 95,000 to 120,000 clones, with under 97% observed a single time. The sequenced sample was PBMCs. The receptors originated from a woman aged 18-29 years in good health and CMV-seronegative. CDR3s include the opening cysteine and the closing phenylalanine or tryptophan. The order of the fields is D gene, clone size, V gene, J gene, CDR3 DNA, CDR3 protein. The D gene is left open where the match is weak. Clone size, where shown, is once, few, many, or a class for clones that have expanded.

d_call: TRBD1
clone_size: NA
v_call: TRBV4-3
j_call: TRBJ2-5
cdr3_nt: TGCGCCAGCAGACCTAGCCGACAGGGGAGCGAAGAGACCCAGTACTTC
cdr3_aa: CASRPSRQGSEETQYF

d_call: NA
clone_size: NA
v_call: TRBV28
j_call: TRBJ2-1
cdr3_nt: TGTGCCAGCAGTATCGGGACCTACAATGAGCAGTTCTTC
cdr3_aa: CASSIGTYNEQFF

d_call: TRBD1
clone_size: NA
v_call: TRBV27
j_call: TRBJ2-7
cdr3_nt: TGTGCCAGCAGTTTATCCCCAGGGGGCATATACGAGCAGTACTTC
cdr3_aa: CASSLSPGGIYEQYF

d_call: NA
clone_size: NA
v_call: TRBV4-3
j_call: TRBJ1-1
cdr3_nt: TGCGCCAGCAGCCAGGGCCCCGGGGTGAACACTGAAGCTTTCTTT
cdr3_aa: CASSQGPGVNTEAFF

d_call: TRBD1
clone_size: once
v_call: TRBV5-1
j_call: TRBJ1-2
cdr3_nt: TGCGCCAGCAGCAAACGACAGGGCCTTAACTATGGCTACACCTTC
cdr3_aa: CASSKRQGLNYGYTF

d_call: NA
clone_size: NA
v_call: TRBV28
j_call: TRBJ2-3
cdr3_nt: TGTGCCAGCAGAAGGACAGCAAGCACAGATACGCAGTATTTT
cdr3_aa: CASRRTASTDTQYF

d_call: TRBD1
clone_size: NA
v_call: TRBV6-5
j_call: TRBJ2-4
cdr3_nt: TGTGCCAGCAGTGGGACAGGGGCTAGTAAAAACATTCAGTACTTC
cdr3_aa: CASSGTGASKNIQYF

d_call: NA
clone_size: NA
v_call: TRBV19
j_call: TRBJ2-7
cdr3_nt: TGTGCCAGTAGTAAGGGACACTACGAGCAGTACTTC
cdr3_aa: CASSKGHYEQYF

d_call: NA
clone_size: NA
v_call: TRBV25-1
j_call: TRBJ1-1
cdr3_nt: TGTGCCAGCAGTGAGGCGAACACTGAAGCTTTCTTT
cdr3_aa: CASSEANTEAFF

d_call: NA
clone_size: NA
v_call: TRBV5-6
j_call: TRBJ1-1
cdr3_nt: TGTGCCAGCAGCTTGCAACAGATGAACACTGAAGCTTTCTTT
cdr3_aa: CASSLQQMNTEAFF

d_call: NA
clone_size: NA
v_call: TRBV5-1
j_call: TRBJ1-1
cdr3_nt: TGCGCCAGCAGTTCTGAGGGCGGGATGAACACTGAAGCTTTCTTT
cdr3_aa: CASSSEGGMNTEAFF

d_call: NA
clone_size: NA
v_call: TRBV5-1
j_call: TRBJ1-6
cdr3_nt: TGCGCCAGCAGCTTTAACGGGGATTCACCCCTCCACTTT
cdr3_aa: CASSFNGDSPLHF

d_call: TRBD2
clone_size: NA
v_call: TRBV9
j_call: TRBJ2-5
cdr3_nt: TGTGCCAGCAGCGCCCGTGGGGGGGGACCCAACCAAGAGACCCAGTACTTC
cdr3_aa: CASSARGGGPNQETQYF

d_call: TRBD1
clone_size: NA
v_call: TRBV4-3
j_call: TRBJ1-2
cdr3_nt: TGCGCCAGCAGCCTAATGACAGGGGAACCTACTAACTATGGCTACACCTTC
cdr3_aa: CASSLMTGEPTNYGYTF

d_call: NA
clone_size: NA
v_call: TRBV7-9
j_call: TRBJ2-1
cdr3_nt: TGTGCCAGCAGCTCACCACAAGAGCAGTTCTTC
cdr3_aa: CASSSPQEQFF

d_call: NA
clone_size: NA
v_call: TRBV30
j_call: TRBJ2-5
cdr3_nt: TGTGCCTGGTCCGTCGGTGAGCGGGAGACCCAGTACTTC
cdr3_aa: CAWSVGERETQYF

d_call: TRBD1
clone_size: NA
v_call: TRBV28
j_call: TRBJ2-7
cdr3_nt: TGTGCCAGCAGTTTACCCGCAACAGGGGGCGTCTCCTACGAGCAGTACTTC
cdr3_aa: CASSLPATGGVSYEQYF

d_call: TRBD2
clone_size: NA
v_call: TRBV7-8
j_call: TRBJ2-7
cdr3_nt: TGTGCCAGCAGCTTAGTGGGGACTAGCGGGATCTACGAGCAGTACTTC
cdr3_aa: CASSLVGTSGIYEQYF

d_call: NA
clone_size: once
v_call: TRBV7-2
j_call: TRBJ1-6
cdr3_nt: TGTGCCAGCAGCTTAGACAGGGACGCCTATAATTCACCCCTCCACTTT
cdr3_aa: CASSLDRDAYNSPLHF

d_call: NA
clone_size: NA
v_call: TRBV6-6
j_call: TRBJ1-1
cdr3_nt: TGTGCCAGCAGCCGGACAACGAACACTGAAGCTTTCTTT
cdr3_aa: CASSRTTNTEAFF

d_call: TRBD2
clone_size: NA
v_call: TRBV6-1
j_call: TRBJ2-3
cdr3_nt: TGTGCCAGCAGTGAAGTAGTGGGGGGGGTGTATACGCAGTATTTT
cdr3_aa: CASSEVVGGVYTQYF

d_call: NA
clone_size: NA
v_call: TRBV9
j_call: TRBJ1-4
cdr3_nt: TGTGCCAGCAGCCCAGACAGGTTTCGCGAGGATGAAAAACTGTTTTTT
cdr3_aa: CASSPDRFREDEKLFF

d_call: NA
clone_size: NA
v_call: TRBV5-1
j_call: TRBJ1-2
cdr3_nt: TGCGCCAGCAGCCCTTTCGGGGGAGGGGGCTACACCTTC
cdr3_aa: CASSPFGGGGYTF

d_call: TRBD1
clone_size: NA
v_call: TRBV14
j_call: TRBJ1-2
cdr3_nt: TGTGCCAGCAGCCAAGTACAGGGGAAGCTATACTATGGCTACACCTTC
cdr3_aa: CASSQVQGKLYYGYTF

d_call: TRBD1
clone_size: NA
v_call: TRBV7-8
j_call: TRBJ2-7
cdr3_nt: TGTGCCAGCAGCTTAGGACAGGGGCCTCCCTACGAGCAGTACTTC
cdr3_aa: CASSLGQGPPYEQYF

d_call: TRBD1
clone_size: once
v_call: TRBV10-3
j_call: TRBJ2-7
cdr3_nt: TGTGCCATCAAATCGACAGGGAAAAGCAACGAGCAGTACTTC
cdr3_aa: CAIKSTGKSNEQYF

d_call: NA
clone_size: NA
v_call: TRBV9
j_call: TRBJ1-3
cdr3_nt: TGTGCCAGCAGCGTACCGGGAAACACCATATATTTT
cdr3_aa: CASSVPGNTIYF

d_call: NA
clone_size: NA
v_call: TRBV19
j_call: TRBJ2-7
cdr3_nt: TGTGCCAGTAGGAGAGACAGGTTGACCTACGAGCAGTACTTC
cdr3_aa: CASRRDRLTYEQYF

d_call: NA
clone_size: NA
v_call: TRBV6-4
j_call: TRBJ2-7
cdr3_nt: TGTGCCAGCAGTGACCCCAGGTCGGTGACCCCATTCCGTTTATCTCTCACCTACGAGCAGTACTTC
cdr3_aa: CASSDPRSVTPFRLSLTYEQYF

d_call: TRBD1
clone_size: NA
v_call: TRBV7-8
j_call: TRBJ1-4
cdr3_nt: TGTGCCAGCAGCACGATAACAGGGGGCGATGAAAAACTGTTTTTT
cdr3_aa: CASSTITGGDEKLFF

d_call: TRBD1
clone_size: once
v_call: TRBV4-2
j_call: TRBJ2-1
cdr3_nt: TGTGCCAGCAGCCAAGCCCGGGACAGGGGAGAGAATGAGCAGTTCTTC
cdr3_aa: CASSQARDRGENEQFF

d_call: NA
clone_size: NA
v_call: TRBV30
j_call: TRBJ1-3
cdr3_nt: TGTGCCTGGAGAGGATTGGAGTTTGGAAACACCATATATTTT
cdr3_aa: CAWRGLEFGNTIYF

d_call: NA
clone_size: NA
v_call: TRBV29-1
j_call: TRBJ1-1
cdr3_nt: TGCAGCGTCGCCGGGACAACGAACACTGAAGCTTTCTTT
cdr3_aa: CSVAGTTNTEAFF

d_call: TRBD1
clone_size: NA
v_call: TRBV28
j_call: TRBJ1-1
cdr3_nt: TGTGCCAGCAGTCCCTCGACAGGGGGTGACACTGAAGCTTTCTTT
cdr3_aa: CASSPSTGGDTEAFF

d_call: TRBD1
clone_size: NA
v_call: TRBV10-3
j_call: TRBJ2-2
cdr3_nt: TGTGCCATCAGAGCGGGACAGGGGGCGAGAGAAGGGGAGCTGTTTTTT
cdr3_aa: CAIRAGQGAREGELFF

d_call: TRBD1
clone_size: NA
v_call: TRBV30
j_call: TRBJ1-2
cdr3_nt: TGTGCCTGGAGTGCAGGGGGACAGGGACTCTATGGCTACACCTTC
cdr3_aa: CAWSAGGQGLYGYTF

d_call: NA
clone_size: NA
v_call: TRBV5-5
j_call: TRBJ1-6
cdr3_nt: TGTGCCAGCAGCTTTAGCGGGTCACCCCTCCACTTT
cdr3_aa: CASSFSGSPLHF

d_call: TRBD1
clone_size: NA
v_call: TRBV5-5
j_call: TRBJ1-2
cdr3_nt: TGTGCCAGCAGCCCGCCGGGGACAGGGGGCAAGGTCTATGGCTACACCTTC
cdr3_aa: CASSPPGTGGKVYGYTF

d_call: NA
clone_size: NA
v_call: TRBV5-8
j_call: TRBJ2-2
cdr3_nt: TGTGCCAGCAGGAGAGGTGGGGGGGGCACGAACACCGGGGAGCTGTTTTTT
cdr3_aa: CASRRGGGGTNTGELFF

d_call: TRBD1
clone_size: NA
v_call: TRBV5-1
j_call: TRBJ1-6
cdr3_nt: TGCGCCAGCAGCCCGCTTCAAGGACAGGGGGCGGGTAATTCACCCCTCCACTTT
cdr3_aa: CASSPLQGQGAGNSPLHF

d_call: NA
clone_size: NA
v_call: TRBV5-1
j_call: TRBJ2-1
cdr3_nt: TGCGCCAGCAGCTTCTCCGGCTCCTACAATGAGCAGTTCTTC
cdr3_aa: CASSFSGSYNEQFF

d_call: TRBD1
clone_size: NA
v_call: TRBV19
j_call: TRBJ1-1
cdr3_nt: TGTGCCAGTATTAACCGACAGGGCGGTATGAACACTGAAGCTTTCTTT
cdr3_aa: CASINRQGGMNTEAFF

d_call: NA
clone_size: NA
v_call: TRBV5-4
j_call: TRBJ1-5
cdr3_nt: TGTGCCAGCAGCCTCGCGGGGGATAGCAATCAGCCCCAGCATTTT
cdr3_aa: CASSLAGDSNQPQHF

d_call: NA
clone_size: NA
v_call: TRBV18
j_call: TRBJ1-1
cdr3_nt: TGTGCCAGCTCACCACCCCAGGTTAACGCTTTCTTT
cdr3_aa: CASSPPQVNAFF

d_call: NA
clone_size: NA
v_call: TRBV15
j_call: TRBJ2-1
cdr3_nt: TGTGCCACCAGCAGAGTTCTGGCCCACAATGAGCAGTTCTTC
cdr3_aa: CATSRVLAHNEQFF

d_call: TRBD1
clone_size: NA
v_call: TRBV28
j_call: TRBJ2-5
cdr3_nt: TGTGCCAGCAGTGGGGACAGGGGGCCCGGAGAGACCCAGTACTTC
cdr3_aa: CASSGDRGPGETQYF